This TCR beta chain came from a study of blood T cell repertoires in COVID-19 (dated by TCRdb to about 2020). For the study in its entirety: Samples covering the acute and convalescent phases of COVID-19 were provided by collaborators in the United States, Italy and Spain. The material from the prospective study consisted of cDNA or gDNA derived from T cells, B-cell-depleted T cells, or PBMCs. The dataset comprised deeply sampled blood TCRbeta repertoires from subjects exposed to, actively infected with, or recovered from COVID-19. A freely available public database, intended as a resource for researchers studying the immune response to SARS-CoV-2, is where the repertoires were released. The samples were drawn from two sources: the first 160 participants of the ongoing ImmuneRACE study, and 1,000 to 1,500 subjects contributed by 6 global collaborators. Sample metadata almost always included a de-identified subject ID, COVID-19 status, age in years and sex. HLA class I and class II types, where available, came from metadata supplied by the sample provider rather than from assay-based typing. Study-level results and caveats: Clinical and demographic metadata were provided uncurated, with the amount varying by source and participant.

A word on this clone: Its antigen is not yet known. Base qualities are missing; no much larger clone stands one base away.

TCRbeta CDR3 regions were amplified from genomic DNA by means of the immunoSEQ Assay, a bias-controlled multiplex PCR. Per the authors' processing: The number of nucleated cells in each sample was estimated by amplification of reference gene primers within the assay. Sequence reads were collapsed and filtered to measure the absolute abundance of every unique TCRbeta CDR3 rearrangement. For each sample, productive Simpson clonality was calculated as the square root of Simpson's diversity index across productive rearrangements. TCRdb took over this immuneACCESS table, retaining in-frame rearrangements with V and J assigned. Such tables are incomplete; in checked studies, under half of the missing clones stem from an unresolved V gene, and the remainder is unexplained. That table is the source of V, J and clone size, and D and trimming were worked out from the DNA. The sample records a few hundred thousand clones, around 88% of which are singletons. Roughly 4% of the sample belongs to the ten largest clones.

Participants in the prospective study were aged roughly 18 to 89 years, lived in about two dozen United States geographic areas, and enrolled through a virtual design. To assign participants to cohorts, the prospective study relied on clinical history that participants themselves reported in a screening survey and a study questionnaire. Recovered participants in ImmuneRACE Cohort 3 were defined by two consecutive negative NP/OP PCR tests, clearance by a healthcare professional, or resolution of symptoms. In the prospective study, whole blood, serum and a nasopharyngeal or oropharyngeal swab were collected from each participant by mobile phlebotomists. Over a roughly 2-month period, participants in the prospective study had the option of providing additional blood draws and questionnaires. Prospective study blood samples were shipped either frozen or at room temperature before DNA extraction. As encoded in the germline V gene, CDR1 is SGHTA while CDR2 is FQGNSA. V trim: 1 base; J trim: 7 bases; unmatched bases: 6. From its cysteine to its phenylalanine, the CDR3 spans 15 amino acids. Here the CDR3 DNA is all that survives: 45 bases in frame from base 1.

The chain is assembled from TRBV7-2 and TRBJ1-4; TRBD1 lines up with 7 middle nucleotides. Source material: PBMCs or T cells enriched from blood (not recorded which). This receptor was identified in a woman between 25 and 40 years old who had recovered from COVID-19. The DNA is as follows: TGTGCCAGCAGCTTAGTTTCCAGGGGGAGTGAAAAACTGTTTTTT. It specifies CASSLVSRGSEKLFF.